These 16 T cell receptor beta chains were sequenced from one sample in a study of blood T cell repertoires in COVID-19. This table comes from immunoSEQ multiplex PCR, and its TCRdb copy is limited to in-frame clones, with some not included. This sample has about 240,000 clones, with about 82% found just once. Sequenced sample: peripheral blood. The receptors come from a woman aged 55-70 years with active or convalescent COVID-19.

This chain uses TRBV2 with TRBJ1-2; 8 bases agree with TRBD1. Germline V gene sequence: CDR1 SNHLY, CDR2 FYNNEI. The CDR3 runs to 13 residues. V dropped 10 bases and J dropped 6; count of bases not matched to a gene: 10. The chain's CDR3 is CANPGQGQNGYTF. The CDR3 coding sequence is TGTGCCAACCCAGGACAGGGTCAAAATGGCTACACCTTC.

The chain combines TRBV7-8 with TRBJ2-6; D may be TRBD1 (6 bases). The CDR3 has 18 residues. The germline V gene has CDR1 SGHVS and CDR2 FQNEAQ. V lost 7 bases and J lost 1, with 20 bases in between. The CDR3 DNA sequence: TGTGCCAGCAATCCACAACCACAGGGATATTCTGGGGCCAACGTCCTGACTTTC. Translation gives CASNPQPQGYSGANVLTF.

The rearrangement joins TRBV4-2 to TRBJ2-1, with D perhaps TRBD2 (7 bases). CDR3 length equals 13 residues. Germline CDR1 reads LGHNA; CDR2 reads YNFKEQ. The V end lost 8 bases, the J end lost 10 bases, and 18 bases lay between the germline ends. The CDR3 loop reads CASSTAGAQEQFF. CDR3 in DNA: TGTGCCAGCTCGACGGCGGGGGCACAAGAGCAGTTCTTC.

The chain joins TRBV27 to TRBJ2-1, with 8 bases aligning to TRBD2. The CDR3 totals 13 residues. J lost 3 bases, V lost 6 bases, and 1 base had no gene match. In germline, CDR1 is MNHEY, CDR2 SMNVEV (reference sequence). The CDR3 protein is CASRTSDYNEQFF. Written as DNA, the CDR3 is TGTGCCAGCAGGACTAGCGACTACAATGAGCAGTTCTTC.

The V gene is TRBV5-1, the J gene TRBJ2-3, with 14 bases fitting TRBD2. This CDR3 is 16 amino acids long. Germline trimming cut 4 bases from V and 5 bases from J; bases unmatched to any gene: 6. Germline loops: CDR1 SGHRS, CDR2 YFSETQ. The CDR3 region is CASSPGTSGGVDTQYF. CDR3 DNA sequence: TGCGCCAGCAGCCCGGGGACTAGCGGGGGAGTAGATACGCAGTATTTT.

This chain uses TRBV10-2 with TRBJ2-2; D may be TRBD1 (6 bases). Germline V gene sequence: CDR1 WSHSY, CDR2 SAAADI. Trimming took off 0 bases at V and 5 bases at J, with 19 bases between the two ends. CDR3 length equals 18 residues. CDR3 sequence reads: CASSESTITGGWTGELFF. Written as DNA, the CDR3 is TGCGCCAGCAGTGAGTCGACAATAACTGGGGGCTGGACCGGGGAGCTGTTTTTT.

The chain recombines TRBV11-2 with TRBJ2-3, with D possibly being TRBD2 (6 bases). Germline V gives CDR1 SGHAT, CDR2 FQNNGV. V gave up 5 bases and J gave up 2 bases, with 17 bases separating them. The CDR3 has 16 residues. The DNA for the CDR3 is TGTGCCAGCAGCCCAAAGGGACGGGAGATCACAGATACGCAGTATTTT. It is translated as CASSPKGREITDTQYF.

CDR3 DNA sequence: TGTGCCAGCAGCCCCAGGGAGGGCTTGACCCAGTACTTC. Amino acid sequence: CASSPREGLTQYF. The chain uses TRBV5-5 and TRBJ2-5; 7 bases match TRBD2. The length of the CDR3 is 13 residues. The J segment lost 7 bases and the V segment lost 4 bases, leaving 7 bases of the junction unmatched. Germline V CDR1 and CDR2: SGHKS, YYEKEE (reference sequence).

The chain is built from TRBV11-3 and TRBJ2-5, with D possibly being TRBD2 (6 bases). V gave up 0 bases and J gave up 5 bases, with 13 bases separating them. This CDR3 region has 15 residues. Germline CDR1 is SGHNT and CDR2 is YENEEA. CDR3 protein: CASSLDSGSLETQYF. The CDR3 DNA follows: TGTGCCAGCAGCTTAGATTCCGGGAGTTTGGAGACCCAGTACTTC.

The gene calls are TRBV3-1 (or the pseudogene TRBV3-2) and TRBJ2-3; TRBD2 matches at 8 bases. The CDR3 length is 15 residues. The J segment lost 5 bases and the V segment lost 2 bases, leaving 6 bases of the junction unmatched. Germline V gives CDR1 LGHDT, CDR2 YNNKEL (reference sequence). The CDR3 region is CASSQSRSGGDTQYF. CDR3 DNA sequence: TGTGCCAGCAGCCAATCTCGGAGCGGGGGAGATACGCAGTATTTT.

V is TRBV7-2 and J is TRBJ2-1; D ambiguous. CDR3 length: 15 residues. V was trimmed by 1 base and J by 9 bases, leaving 16 bases between them. Germline V gives CDR1 SGHTA, CDR2 FQGNSA. The CDR3 sequence is CASSLVWLRGGEQFF. In DNA, the CDR3 is TGTGCCAGCAGCTTAGTTTGGCTCCGCGGCGGTGAGCAGTTCTTC.

The V call is TRBV24-1, the J call TRBJ1-5; possibly TRBD1 for D (5 bases). Trimming took 2 bases from V and 2 from J, leaving 12 bases between them. CDR3 size: 16 residues. Per the germline V gene, CDR1 is KGHDR and CDR2 is SFDVKD. The CDR3 nucleotides are TGTGCCACCAGTGATTCTAGGGGTTATGGCAATCAGCCCCAGCATTTT. This translates into CATSDSRGYGNQPQHF.

The chain links TRBV6-1 to TRBJ2-5; 8 bases fit TRBD1. The germline gives CDR1 MNHNS, CDR2 SASEGT. J was trimmed by 5 bases and V by 0 bases; bases with no gene match: 8. The CDR3 loop spans 16 amino acids. The CDR3 reads CASSEALAGGVETQYF. The CDR3 coding sequence is TGTGCCAGCAGTGAAGCGCTTGCAGGGGGCGTTGAGACCCAGTACTTC.

J is TRBJ1-2 and V is TRBV6-6; TRBD1 matches at 7 bases. The V gene's germline CDR1 is MNHNY and CDR2 SVGAGI (reference sequence). J was trimmed by 2 bases and V by 4 bases; bases with no gene match: 1. CDR3 length: 13 residues. CDR3 residues: CASSSGQNYGYTF. The CDR3 DNA is TGTGCCAGCAGTTCGGGACAGAACTATGGCTACACCTTC.

The chain combines TRBV5-1 with TRBJ2-3; TRBD2 might be the D (6 bases). CDR1 is SGHRS, CDR2 YFSETQ, per germline. V was pared by 5 bases and J by 0 bases, with 13 bases between. The CDR3 totals 15 residues. For the CDR3, the DNA is TGCGCCAGCAGGGGGGACTTATCTAGCACAGATACGCAGTATTTT. Translating it yields CASRGDLSSTDTQYF.

The chain employs TRBV28 and TRBJ1-4; perhaps TRBD1 as D (5 bases). Trimming shortened V by 4 bases and J by 5 bases, and 14 bases separated the two germline ends. The CDR3 loop spans 15 amino acids. CDR1 and CDR2 from the germline V gene are MDHEN and SYDVKM. The CDR3 bases are TGTGCCAGCAGTTCCCCTCAGGGTAACAATGAAAAACTGTTTTTT. Translation: CASSSPQGNNEKLFF.